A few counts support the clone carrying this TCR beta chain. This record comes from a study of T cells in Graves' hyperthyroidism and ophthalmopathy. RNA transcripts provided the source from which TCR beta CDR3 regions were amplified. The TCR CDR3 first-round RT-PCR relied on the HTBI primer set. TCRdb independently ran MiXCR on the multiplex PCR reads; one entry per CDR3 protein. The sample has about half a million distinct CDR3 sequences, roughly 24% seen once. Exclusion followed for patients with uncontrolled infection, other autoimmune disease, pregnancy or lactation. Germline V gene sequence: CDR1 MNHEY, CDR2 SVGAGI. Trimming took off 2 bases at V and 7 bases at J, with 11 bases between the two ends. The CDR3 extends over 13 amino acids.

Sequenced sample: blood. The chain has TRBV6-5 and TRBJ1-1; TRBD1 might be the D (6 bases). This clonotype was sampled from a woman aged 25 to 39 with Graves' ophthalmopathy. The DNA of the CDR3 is TGTGCCAGCAGTTACAGGGGGGTGGGTGAAGCTTTCTTT. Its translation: CASSYRGVGEAFF.